This T cell receptor beta chain is drawn from a study of CD8 T cells in Susac syndrome. An amount of RNA that ranged from roughly 0.5 to 1 ug was reverse transcribed with random hexamers. The amplification used immunoSEQ multiplex PCR on TCR beta CDR3; it spanned 54 Vbeta and 13 Jbeta. TCRdb passed the immunoSEQ multiplex PCR reads through MiXCR, listing each CDR3 protein once. The sample lists around 160,000 distinct CDR3 sequences, around 94% occurring once. This clonotype has just one count. The controls were healthy donors who were matched for age and sex. Negative isolation yielded the CD8+ and CD4+ T cells, while FACS enriched the TEMRA cells. This CDR3 contains 12 residues. Trimming stripped 3 bases from V and 0 bases from J, with 5 bases between. CDR1 is DFQATT and CDR2 is SNEGSKA in the germline V gene (reference sequence).

The TCR originated in a human donor in good health. J is TRBJ1-1 and V is TRBV20-1, with no clear D. Sequencing was done on a sample of CD4+ T cells from PBMCs. The CDR3 sequence: CSASSVNTEAFF. The CDR3 DNA follows: TGCAGTGCTAGCTCGGTGAACACTGAAGCTTTCTTT.